This TCR beta chain originates from a study of T cell responses to AZD1222 COVID-19 vaccine. Germline V CDR1 and CDR2: SGHAT, FQNNGV. The CDR3 extends over 15 amino acids. V lost 2 bases, J lost 6 bases, and 13 bases lay in between. Clones were read by immunoSEQ multiplex PCR, and TCRdb kept only the in-frame ones, dropping some. Found here are 150,000 to 200,000 clones, 85% to 90% of them singletons; the top ten hold 1.5% to 2%. Study-wide results and limits: Reports indicate that nearly half of spike-specific TCRs are directed at unmutated variant regions. Donors were mostly white British, more females; clonal diversity possibly underestimated. The study sampled repertoires only after the peak T cell response. A rise in Spike-specific TCR breadth and depth followed two AZD1222 doses.

This clone appeared once. The antigen remains undetermined. The clonotype comes from an adult in good health. The sequencing here drew on peripheral blood, taken on day 0 of AZD1222 vaccination. The V call is TRBV11-2, the J call TRBJ2-2; TRBD1 or TRBD2 may be the D gene (6 bases each). This CDR3 reads CASSLRWGAAGELFF. As DNA, the CDR3 is TGTGCCAGCAGCTTACGTTGGGGGGCCGCCGGGGAGCTGTTTTTT.